One T cell receptor beta chain is described in this entry. The sample belongs to a study of blood T cell repertoires in COVID-19. Overall study context: The United States, Italy and Spain supplied acute and convalescent COVID-19 samples.

The CDR3 is 18 amino acids. The germline V gene encodes CDR1 KGHSH and CDR2 LQKENI. The trim removed 1 base at V and 4 bases at J, leaving 11 bases unmatched. Per the authors' pipeline: How many nucleated cells were present was estimated from reference gene primer amplification. The assay was immunoSEQ multiplex PCR, and TCRdb's table has in-frame clones only and misses some. The DNA gave D and trimming, while V, J and clone size come from that table. The table has 210,000 or so clones, more than 70% seen once. The sequencing input was peripheral blood. J is TRBJ1-2 and V is TRBV18, with TRBD1 matching 11 bases. The receptor was derived from a man aged 50 or older with active or convalescent COVID-19. The CDR3 DNA reads TGTGCCAGCTCACCACTTGGACAGGGGGCGCGGTTGGTCTATGGCTACACCTTC. Translation gives CASSPLGQGARLVYGYTF.